One and the same sample provided the 3 T cell receptor beta chains below, sequenced in a study of blood T cell repertoires in COVID-19. TCRdb's copy holds only in-frame clones and misses some; the assay was immunoSEQ multiplex PCR. The sample has 85,000 to 130,000 clones, less than 85% seen once. The source material was peripheral blood. All receptors derive from a woman in her fifties or sixties with acute or convalescent COVID-19.

The chain is built from TRBV7-2 and TRBJ2-1; a possible D gene is TRBD2 (5 bases). The CDR3 sequence is 14 residues long. Trimming shortened V by 3 bases and J by 6 bases, and 12 bases separated the two germline ends. CDR1 SGHTA and CDR2 FQGNSA come from the germline V gene. CDR3 coding DNA: TGTGCCAGCAGCTTTTCAAGTCGGGGCAATGAGCAGTTCTTC. Encoded protein: CASSFSSRGNEQFF.

The rearrangement links TRBV5-1 to TRBJ2-3, with 10 nucleotides matching TRBD2. Germline V lookup: CDR1 SGHRS, CDR2 YFSETQ. After removal of 0 bases from V and 5 bases from J, the junction contained 6 bases not matched to a gene. The CDR3 contains 16 residues. The CDR3 is CASSLESGRAGDTQYF. DNA for the CDR3: TGCGCCAGCAGCTTGGAAAGCGGGAGGGCCGGAGATACGCAGTATTTT.

The rearrangement uses TRBV20-1 and TRBJ1-3; no definite D call. This CDR3 spans 14 amino acids. In germline, CDR1 is DFQATT, CDR2 SNEGSKA (reference sequence). The V gene lost 3 bases and the J gene lost 4 bases, with 13 bases spanning the gap. CDR3 in amino acids: CSASFPTTGNTIYF. The CDR3 region has the DNA TGCAGTGCTAGTTTCCCTACGACAGGAAACACCATATATTTT.